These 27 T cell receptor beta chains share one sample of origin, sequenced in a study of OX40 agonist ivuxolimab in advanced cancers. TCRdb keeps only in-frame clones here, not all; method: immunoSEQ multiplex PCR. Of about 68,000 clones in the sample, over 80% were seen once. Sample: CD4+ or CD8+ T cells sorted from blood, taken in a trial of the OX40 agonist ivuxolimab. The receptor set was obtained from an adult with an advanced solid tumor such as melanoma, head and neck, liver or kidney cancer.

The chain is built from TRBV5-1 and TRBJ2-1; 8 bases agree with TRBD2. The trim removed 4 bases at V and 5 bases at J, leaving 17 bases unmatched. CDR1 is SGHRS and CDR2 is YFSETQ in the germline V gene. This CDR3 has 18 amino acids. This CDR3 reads CASSTNPLSSRGDNEQFF. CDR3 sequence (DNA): TGCGCCAGCAGCACGAACCCCCTTTCCTCGCGGGGGGACAATGAGCAGTTCTTC.

In nucleotides, the CDR3 is TGTGCCAGCAGTTTTCGTCCAACCGGGGAGCTGTTTTTT. It specifies CASSFRPTGELFF. This sequence joins TRBV28 and TRBJ2-2, with D hard to call. With 3 bases removed from V and 5 bases from J, the gap between germline ends came to 7 bases. This CDR3 is built from 13 residues. Germline CDR1 reads MDHEN; CDR2 reads SYDVKM. The complete variable domain, with remaining parts taken from reference TRBV28 and TRBJ2-2, reads DVKVTQSSRYLVKRTGEKVFLECVQDMDHENMFWYRQDPGLGLRLIYFSYDVKMKEKGDIPEGYSVSREKKERFSLILESASTNQTSMYLCASSFRPTGELFFGEGSRLTVL.

The CDR3: CAISGEGRPSGNTIYF. In nucleotides, the CDR3 is TGTGCCATCAGTGGTGAGGGGCGCCCGTCTGGAAACACCATATATTTT. The rearrangement joins TRBV10-3 to TRBJ1-3; D possibly corresponds to TRBD1 (5 bases). CDR1 and CDR2 from the germline V gene are ENHRY and SYGVKD. There are 16 residues in the CDR3. V lost 4 bases and J lost 1, with 14 bases in between.

The CDR3 reads CASSPTGGRSYEQFF. The DNA of the CDR3 is TGTGCCAGCAGCCCGACGGGGGGGCGGTCGTATGAGCAGTTCTTC. V is TRBV7-2 and J is TRBJ2-1; 8 nucleotides match TRBD2. The CDR3 runs to 15 residues. Trimming took 5 bases from V and 8 from J; bases not matched to a gene: 11. Per germline, CDR1 SGHTA and CDR2 FQGNSA.

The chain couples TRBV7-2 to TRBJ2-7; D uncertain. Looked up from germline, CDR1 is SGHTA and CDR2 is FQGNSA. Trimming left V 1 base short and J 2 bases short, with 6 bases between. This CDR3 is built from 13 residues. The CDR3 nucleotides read TGTGCCAGCAGCTTAGACCCTGCCTACGAGCAGTACTTC. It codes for CASSLDPAYEQYF.

The CDR3 is CASSLWASATDTQYF. In DNA, the CDR3 is TGTGCCAGCAGCTTATGGGCGAGTGCCACAGATACGCAGTATTTT. V and J are TRBV5-4 and TRBJ2-3; D call uncertain. Trimming shortened V by 2 bases and J by 2 bases, and 12 bases separated the two germline ends. CDR3 length: 15 residues. Germline V gene data show CDR1 as SGHNT and CDR2 as YYREEE (reference sequence).

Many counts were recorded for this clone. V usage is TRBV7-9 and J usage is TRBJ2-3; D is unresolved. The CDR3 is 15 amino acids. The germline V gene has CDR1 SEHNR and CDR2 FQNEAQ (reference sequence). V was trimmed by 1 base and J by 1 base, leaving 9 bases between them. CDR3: CASSLVGLRTDTQYF. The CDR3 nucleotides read TGTGCCAGCAGCTTAGTGGGCCTCCGCACAGATACGCAGTATTTT. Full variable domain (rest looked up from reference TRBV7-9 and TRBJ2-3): DTGVSQNPRHKITKRGQNVTFRCDPISEHNRLYWYRQTLGQGPEFLTYFQNEAQLEKSRLLSDRFSAERPKGSFSTLEIQRTEQGDSAMYLCASSLVGLRTDTQYFGPGTRLTVL.

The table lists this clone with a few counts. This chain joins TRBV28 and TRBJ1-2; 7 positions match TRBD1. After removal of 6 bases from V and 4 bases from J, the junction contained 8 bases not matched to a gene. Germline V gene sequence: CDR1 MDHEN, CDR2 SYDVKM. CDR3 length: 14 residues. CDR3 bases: TGTGCCAGCAGCGACCTGACAGGGTTCTATGGCTACACCTTC. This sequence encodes CASSDLTGFYGYTF.

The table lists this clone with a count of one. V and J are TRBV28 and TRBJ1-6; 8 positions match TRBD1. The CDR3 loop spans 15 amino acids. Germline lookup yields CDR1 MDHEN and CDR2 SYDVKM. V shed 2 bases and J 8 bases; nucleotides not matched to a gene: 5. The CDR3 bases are TGTGCCAGCAGTTTAGGACAGGGTGTGTATTCACCCCTCCACTTT. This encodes CASSLGQGVYSPLHF.

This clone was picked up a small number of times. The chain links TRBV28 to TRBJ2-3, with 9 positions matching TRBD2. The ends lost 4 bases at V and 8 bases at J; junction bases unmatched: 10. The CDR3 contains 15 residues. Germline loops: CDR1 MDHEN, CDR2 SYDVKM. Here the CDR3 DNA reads TGTGCCAGCAGTTCTAGCGGGGCCGATGGTGGTACGCAGTATTTT. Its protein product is CASSSSGADGGTQYF.

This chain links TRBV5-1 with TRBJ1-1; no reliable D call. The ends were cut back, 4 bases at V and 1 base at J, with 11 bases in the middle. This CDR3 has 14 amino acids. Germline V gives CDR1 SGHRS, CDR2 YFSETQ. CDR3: CASSPEAGNTEAFF. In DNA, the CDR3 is TGCGCCAGCAGCCCAGAGGCGGGGAACACTGAAGCTTTCTTT.

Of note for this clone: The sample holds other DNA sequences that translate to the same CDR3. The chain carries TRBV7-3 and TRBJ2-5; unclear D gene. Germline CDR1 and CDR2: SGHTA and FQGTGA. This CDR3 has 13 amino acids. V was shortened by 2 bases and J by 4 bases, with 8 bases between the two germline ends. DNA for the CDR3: TGTGCCAGCAGCTTAGGGTCAGGAGAGACCCAGTACTTC. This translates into CASSLGSGETQYF.

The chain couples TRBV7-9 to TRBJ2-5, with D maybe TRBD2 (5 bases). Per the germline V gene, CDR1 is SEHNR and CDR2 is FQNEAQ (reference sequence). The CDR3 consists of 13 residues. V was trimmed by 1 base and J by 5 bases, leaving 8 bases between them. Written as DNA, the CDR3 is TGTGCCAGCAGCTTAGACCTAGCTGAGACCCAGTACTTC. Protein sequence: CASSLDLAETQYF.

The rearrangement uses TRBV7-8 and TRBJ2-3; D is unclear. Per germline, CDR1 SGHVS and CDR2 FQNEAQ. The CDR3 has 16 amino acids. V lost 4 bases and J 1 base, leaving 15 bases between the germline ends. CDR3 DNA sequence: TGTGCCAGCAGCTCGTCATCGGGTAGGGGCACAGATACGCAGTATTTT. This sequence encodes CASSSSSGRGTDTQYF.

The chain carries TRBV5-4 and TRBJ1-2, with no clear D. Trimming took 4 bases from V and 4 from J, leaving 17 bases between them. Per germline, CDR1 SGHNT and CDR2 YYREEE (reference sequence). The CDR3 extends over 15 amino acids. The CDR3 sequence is CASSLRAEGRYGYTF. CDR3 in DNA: TGTGCCAGCAGCCTGAGGGCTGAGGGCCGCTATGGCTACACCTTC.

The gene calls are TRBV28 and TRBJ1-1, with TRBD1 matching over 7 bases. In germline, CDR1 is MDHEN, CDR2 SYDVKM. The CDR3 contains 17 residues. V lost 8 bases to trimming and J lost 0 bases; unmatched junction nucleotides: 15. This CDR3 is CASYSRGRGRMNTEAFF. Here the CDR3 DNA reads TGTGCCAGCTATTCAAGGGGCAGGGGGAGAATGAACACTGAAGCTTTCTTT.

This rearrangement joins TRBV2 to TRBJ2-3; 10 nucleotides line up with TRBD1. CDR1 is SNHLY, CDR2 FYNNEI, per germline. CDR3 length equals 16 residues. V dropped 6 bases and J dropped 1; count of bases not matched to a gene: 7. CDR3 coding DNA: TGTGCCAGCAGCCCAACCGGGACAGGGGGCACAGATACGCAGTATTTT. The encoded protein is CASSPTGTGGTDTQYF.

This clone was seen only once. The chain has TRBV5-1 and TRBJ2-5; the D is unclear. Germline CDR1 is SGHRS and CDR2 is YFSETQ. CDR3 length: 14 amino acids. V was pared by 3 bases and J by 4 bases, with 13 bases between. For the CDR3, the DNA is TGCGCCAGCAGCTCGGGCCTATTGTCAGAGACCCAGTACTTC. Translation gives CASSSGLLSETQYF.

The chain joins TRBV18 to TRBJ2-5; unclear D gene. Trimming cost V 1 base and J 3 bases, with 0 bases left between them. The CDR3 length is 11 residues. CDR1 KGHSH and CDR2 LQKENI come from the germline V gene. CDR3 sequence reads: CASSPQETQYF. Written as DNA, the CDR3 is TGTGCCAGCTCACCACAAGAGACCCAGTACTTC.

This CDR3 reads CASSLGVLNEQYF. The CDR3 nucleotides are TGTGCCAGCAGCTTAGGGGTCCTAAACGAGCAGTACTTC. J is TRBJ2-7 and V is TRBV7-2, with D unresolved. CDR1 and CDR2 from the germline V gene are SGHTA and FQGNSA. The CDR3 loop spans 13 amino acids. V lost 1 base and J 5 bases, leaving 9 bases between the germline ends.

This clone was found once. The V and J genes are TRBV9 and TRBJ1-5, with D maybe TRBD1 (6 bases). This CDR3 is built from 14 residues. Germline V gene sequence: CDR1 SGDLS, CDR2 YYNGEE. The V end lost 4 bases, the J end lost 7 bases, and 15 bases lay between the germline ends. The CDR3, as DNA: TGTGCCAGCAGCCTCGAGGGGGTCGGGCAGCCCCAGCATTTT. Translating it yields CASSLEGVGQPQHF.

CDR3 sequence: CASSLGGRSSGNTIYF. The CDR3 region has the DNA TGTGCCAGCAGCTTAGGGGGACGTAGCTCTGGAAACACCATATATTTT. The genes are TRBV7-2 and TRBJ1-3; maybe TRBD1 (5 bases). The germline gives CDR1 SGHTA, CDR2 FQGNSA. There are 16 residues in the CDR3. The V end was cut by 1 base, the J end by 0 bases, with 10 bases between.

The CDR3 coding sequence is TGTGCCTGGAGTGATCGGGTGGGGGAGACCCAGTACTTC. It specifies CAWSDRVGETQYF. The rearrangement uses TRBV30 and TRBJ2-5, with D uncertain. The V and J ends lost 1 base and 5 bases respectively, with 11 bases between them. The CDR3 runs to 13 residues. Germline assignment: CDR1 GTSNPN and CDR2 SVGIG (reference sequence).

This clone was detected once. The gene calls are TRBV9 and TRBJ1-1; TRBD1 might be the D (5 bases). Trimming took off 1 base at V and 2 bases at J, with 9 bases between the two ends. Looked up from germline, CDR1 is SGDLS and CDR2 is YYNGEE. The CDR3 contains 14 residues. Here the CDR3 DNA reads TGTGCCAGCAGCGTACAGGGCTCCAACACTGAAGCTTTCTTT. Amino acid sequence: CASSVQGSNTEAFF.

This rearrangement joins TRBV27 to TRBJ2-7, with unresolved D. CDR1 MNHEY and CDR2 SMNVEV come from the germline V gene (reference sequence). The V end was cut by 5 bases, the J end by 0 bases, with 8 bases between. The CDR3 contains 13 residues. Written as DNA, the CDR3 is TGTGCCAGCAGTGGAAGGAACTCCTACGAGCAGTACTTC. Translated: CASSGRNSYEQYF.

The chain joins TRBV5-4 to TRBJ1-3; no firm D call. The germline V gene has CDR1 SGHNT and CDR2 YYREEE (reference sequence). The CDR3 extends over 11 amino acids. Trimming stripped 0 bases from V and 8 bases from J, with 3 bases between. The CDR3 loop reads CASSLEYTIYF. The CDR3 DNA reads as TGTGCCAGCAGCTTGGAGTACACCATATATTTT.

In DNA, the CDR3 is TGTGCCAGCAGTTATGCTCGACAGCGGTCCTCCTACGAGCAGTACTTC. Translation gives CASSYARQRSSYEQYF. This rearrangement joins TRBV6-5 to TRBJ2-7; either TRBD1 or TRBD2 may supply D (5 bases each). This CDR3 comprises 16 residues. Germline V gene sequence: CDR1 MNHEY, CDR2 SVGAGI. The V gene lost 3 bases and the J gene lost 0 bases, with 15 bases spanning the gap.